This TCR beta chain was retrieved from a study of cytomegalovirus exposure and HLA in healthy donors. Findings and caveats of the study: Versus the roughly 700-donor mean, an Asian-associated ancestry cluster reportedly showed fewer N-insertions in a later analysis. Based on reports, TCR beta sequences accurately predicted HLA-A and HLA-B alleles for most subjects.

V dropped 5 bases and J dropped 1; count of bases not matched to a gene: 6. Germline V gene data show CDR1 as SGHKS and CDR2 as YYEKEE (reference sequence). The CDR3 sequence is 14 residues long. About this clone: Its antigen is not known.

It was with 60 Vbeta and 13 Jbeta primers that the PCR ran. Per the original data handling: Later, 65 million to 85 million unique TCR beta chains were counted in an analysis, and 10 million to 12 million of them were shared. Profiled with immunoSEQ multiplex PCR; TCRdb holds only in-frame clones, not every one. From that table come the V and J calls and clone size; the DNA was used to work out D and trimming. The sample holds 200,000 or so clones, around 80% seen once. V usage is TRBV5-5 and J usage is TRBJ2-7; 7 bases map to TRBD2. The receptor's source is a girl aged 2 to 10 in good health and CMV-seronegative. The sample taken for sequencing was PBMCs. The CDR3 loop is CASRWEGQSYEQYF. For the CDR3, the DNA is TGTGCCAGCAGGTGGGAGGGGCAATCCTACGAGCAGTACTTC.